These 30 T cell receptor beta chains were sequenced from one sample in a study of blood T cell repertoires in COVID-19. Sequenced by immunoSEQ multiplex PCR; TCRdb stores in-frame clones only, minus some. The sample holds about 160,000 clones, roughly 91% seen once. Sequencing was carried out using peripheral blood. These receptors were obtained from a man younger than 35 with acute or convalescent COVID-19.

This sequence joins TRBV24-1 and TRBJ2-1, with 9 bases that match TRBD2. Germline CDR1 KGHDR, CDR2 SFDVKD. With 6 bases clipped from V and 6 bases from J, the junction kept 8 bases outside the gene matches. The CDR3 totals 15 residues. CDR3 protein: CATSYASGNTNEQFF. Written as DNA, the CDR3 is TGTGCCACCAGTTACGCTAGCGGGAATACCAATGAGCAGTTCTTC.

The CDR3 DNA follows: TGCGCCAGCAGCGTTACAGGAGGGGATCATGAAAAACTGTTTTTT. Its protein is CASSVTGGDHEKLFF. This sequence joins TRBV5-1 and TRBJ1-4; D may be TRBD1 (5 bases). CDR1 is SGHRS, CDR2 YFSETQ, per germline. This CDR3 is built from 15 residues. The ends were cut back, 4 bases at V and 6 bases at J, with 16 bases in the middle.

The chain recombines TRBV19 with TRBJ1-1; possibly TRBD1 for D (6 bases). Trimming took 6 bases from V and 10 from J, leaving 12 bases between them. The CDR3 totals 11 residues. Germline lookup yields CDR1 LNHDA and CDR2 SQIVND (reference sequence). CDR3 loop: CASREGDTAFF. The CDR3 bases are TGTGCCAGTAGAGAAGGGGACACAGCTTTCTTT.

V gene TRBV7-9 combines with J gene TRBJ2-3; no clear D gene. CDR3 size: 12 residues. Trimming cost V 1 base and J 5 bases, with 4 bases left between them. Per germline, CDR1 SEHNR and CDR2 FQNEAQ (reference sequence). CDR3 DNA sequence: TGTGCCAGCAGCTTAGGTAAAGATACGCAGTATTTT. The encoded protein is CASSLGKDTQYF.

DNA of the CDR3: TGTGCCAGCTCAGCCGGACAGAGCCACACTGAAGCTTTCTTT. It translates to CASSAGQSHTEAFF. The chain is built from TRBV18 and TRBJ1-1, with D perhaps matching TRBD1 (6 bases). This CDR3 comprises 14 residues. Looked up from germline, CDR1 is KGHSH and CDR2 is LQKENI. The ends were cut back, 5 bases at V and 3 bases at J, with 13 bases in the middle.

The J gene is TRBJ2-5, the V gene TRBV6-1, with D perhaps matching TRBD2 (5 bases). CDR3 length equals 13 residues. In germline, CDR1 is MNHNS, CDR2 SASEGT. The V and J ends lost 2 bases and 5 bases respectively, with 9 bases between them. Here the CDR3 DNA reads TGTGCCAGCAGTGAACTAGCCGGGGAGACCCAGTACTTC. It specifies CASSELAGETQYF.

The chain couples TRBV7-7 to TRBJ2-5; 13 nucleotides line up with TRBD2. Germline V CDR1 and CDR2: SSHAT, FNYEAQ (reference sequence). The CDR3 is 18 residues long. The trim removed 1 base at V and 7 bases at J, leaving 12 bases unmatched. CDR3 coding DNA: TGTGCCAGCAGCTTAGGAGAACTAGCGGGAGGGCCAGATTGGACCCAGTACTTC. The encoded protein is CASSLGELAGGPDWTQYF.

Turning to this clone: Other DNA sequences within the sample encode an identical CDR3. V usage is TRBV27 and J usage is TRBJ2-7; TRBD2 is a possible D gene (5 bases). Trimming took off 2 bases at V and 4 bases at J, with 6 bases between the two ends. This CDR3 is built from 12 residues. Germline-derived CDR1 and CDR2 are MNHEY and SMNVEV (reference sequence). For the CDR3, the DNA is TGTGCCAGCAGTTTAAGCGGTTACGAGCAGTACTTC. This encodes CASSLSGYEQYF.

The chain combines TRBV5-1 with TRBJ2-2; TRBD2 agrees at 14 bases. The trim removed 4 bases at V and 4 bases at J, leaving 9 bases unmatched. The CDR3 consists of 18 residues. Germline CDR1 and CDR2: SGHRS and YFSETQ. In DNA, the CDR3 is TGCGCCAGCAGCGTTGGACTAGCGGGAGGTGGTACCACCGGGGAGCTGTTTTTT. Amino acids: CASSVGLAGGGTTGELFF.

The chain is built from TRBV11-2 and TRBJ2-7; tentative D call: TRBD1 (6 bases). V shed 4 bases and J shed 2 bases, with 27 bases lying between them. Germline loops: CDR1 SGHAT, CDR2 FQNNGV. The CDR3 covers 19 residues. The CDR3 DNA is TGTGCCAGCAGCTCCCAATGGGGGACACCTGCTAATATTCCCTACGAGCAGTACTTC. Amino acids: CASSSQWGTPANIPYEQYF.

The chain combines TRBV5-1 with TRBJ2-5; 10 bases line up with TRBD2. V gave up 4 bases and J gave up 5 bases; unmatched junction bases: 14. This CDR3 comprises 17 residues. Germline CDR1 SGHRS, CDR2 YFSETQ. CDR3 DNA: TGCGCCAGCAGCCGTAATAAAGCGGGAGGGCTCTCGGAGACCCAGTACTTC. This codes for CASSRNKAGGLSETQYF. The whole variable domain, remainder taken from reference TRBV5-1 and TRBJ2-5, is KAGVTQTPRYLIKTRGQQVTLSCSPISGHRSVSWYQQTPGQGLQFLFEYFSETQRNKGNFPGRFSGRQFSNSRSEMNVSTLELGDSALYLCASSRNKAGGLSETQYFGPGTRLLVL.

This clone was picked up one time. The V and J genes are TRBV5-1 and TRBJ1-3, with 7 positions matching TRBD1. Trimming took 1 base from V and 2 from J; bases not matched to a gene: 6. The CDR3 runs to 16 residues. Germline CDR1 is SGHRS and CDR2 is YFSETQ. The CDR3 loop reads CASSLTGETAGNTIYF. The CDR3 nucleotides are TGCGCCAGCAGCTTGACAGGGGAGACCGCTGGAAACACCATATATTTT. The full variable domain, its missing parts supplied by reference TRBV5-1 and TRBJ1-3, is KAGVTQTPRYLIKTRGQQVTLSCSPISGHRSVSWYQQTPGQGLQFLFEYFSETQRNKGNFPGRFSGRQFSNSRSEMNVSTLELGDSALYLCASSLTGETAGNTIYFGEGSWLTVV.

This rearrangement joins TRBV7-2 to TRBJ2-3, with a possible D match to TRBD2 (6 bases). CDR1 and CDR2 from the germline V gene are SGHTA and FQGNSA. The CDR3 sequence is 15 residues long. V was shortened by 6 bases and J by 1 base, with 14 bases between the two germline ends. The CDR3, as DNA: TGTGCCAGCAGTCAGGACTATTTTGGCACAGATACGCAGTATTTT. Protein: CASSQDYFGTDTQYF.

The V and J genes are TRBV19 and TRBJ1-2; 8 bases are a match to TRBD1. Germline lookup yields CDR1 LNHDA and CDR2 SQIVND (reference sequence). This CDR3 contains 13 residues. The V gene end was trimmed by 6 bases and the J gene end by 4 bases; junction bases not matched to a gene: 4. The CDR3 DNA reads as TGTGCCAGTAGGGTAGACAGGGGCTATGGCTACACCTTC. Translation gives CASRVDRGYGYTF.

J is TRBJ2-2 and V is TRBV7-6; D is uncertain. Per the germline V gene, CDR1 is SGHVS and CDR2 is FNYEAQ. The CDR3 is made up of 15 amino acids. V dropped 1 base and J dropped 0 bases, with 6 bases sitting between them. CDR3: CASSLGRANTGELFF. CDR3 coding DNA: TGTGCCAGCAGCTTAGGCCGGGCGAACACCGGGGAGCTGTTTTTT.

The chain is built from TRBV5-1 and TRBJ2-1, with 7 bases fitting TRBD2. The V gene end was trimmed by 0 bases and the J gene end by 8 bases; junction bases not matched to a gene: 8. Looked up from germline, CDR1 is SGHRS and CDR2 is YFSETQ. The CDR3 runs to 15 residues. CDR3 protein: CASSLVQRGGDEQFF. The CDR3 coding sequence is TGCGCCAGCAGCTTGGTCCAGCGGGGCGGCGATGAGCAGTTCTTC.

This chain connects TRBV15 to TRBJ2-7, with D maybe TRBD2 (5 bases). The CDR3 contains 15 residues. Germline CDR1 LNHNV, CDR2 YYDKDF (reference sequence). V lost 2 bases and J lost 6, with 17 bases in between. The CDR3 sequence is CATSRFQGGLTEQYF. The CDR3 region has the DNA TGTGCCACCAGCAGATTCCAAGGTGGACTTACCGAGCAGTACTTC.

The chain has TRBV6-1 and TRBJ1-1, with a weak D call TRBD1 (5 bases). V was shortened by 0 bases and J by 4 bases, with 18 bases between the two germline ends. The CDR3 runs to 17 residues. Germline CDR1 MNHNS, CDR2 SASEGT. CDR3 region: CASSEAALPGGSTEAFF. CDR3 coding DNA: TGTGCCAGCAGTGAAGCCGCCCTTCCCGGGGGAAGCACTGAAGCTTTCTTT.

V is TRBV19 and J is TRBJ1-1, with 8 bases that match TRBD1. V shed 3 bases and J 5 bases; nucleotides not matched to a gene: 8. There are 15 residues in the CDR3. Germline CDR1 and CDR2: LNHDA and SQIVND (reference sequence). The CDR3 loop is CASSIDRGRRTEAFF. CDR3 in DNA: TGTGCCAGTAGTATTGACAGGGGCCGGCGGACTGAAGCTTTCTTT.

This chain connects TRBV29-1 to TRBJ2-3; 8 bases match TRBD1. V lost 6 bases and J lost 5; bases outside the gene matches: 7. CDR3 size: 13 residues. Germline values: CDR1 SQVTM, CDR2 ANQGSEA. CDR3 region: CSVMTGAGDTQYF. DNA of the CDR3: TGCAGCGTCATGACAGGGGCGGGAGATACGCAGTATTTT.

The rearrangement joins TRBV19 to TRBJ2-5; possibly TRBD1 for D (6 bases). Germline CDR1 reads LNHDA; CDR2 reads SQIVND (reference sequence). The CDR3 is made up of 13 amino acids. Trimming pared 9 bases from V and 3 bases from J, leaving 14 bases between. CDR3 loop: CASKGGFEETQYF. CDR3 in DNA: TGTGCCAGCAAAGGGGGATTTGAAGAGACCCAGTACTTC.

The chain joins TRBV9 to TRBJ1-2; 9 bases match TRBD1. V shed 3 bases and J 4 bases; nucleotides not matched to a gene: 10. This CDR3 comprises 16 residues. Germline values: CDR1 SGDLS, CDR2 YYNGEE. The CDR3 nucleotides are TGTGCCAGCAGCGCGAAATCCGGGACAGGGCTCTATGGCTACACCTTC. Residues: CASSAKSGTGLYGYTF.

The gene calls are TRBV25-1 and TRBJ1-3; D remains unclear. The CDR3 totals 13 residues. CDR1 MGHDK and CDR2 SYGVNS come from the germline V gene. V lost 3 bases and J 0 bases, leaving 3 bases between the germline ends. CDR3 DNA sequence: TGTGCCAGCAGTGATAGCTCTGGAAACACCATATATTTT. Its translation is CASSDSSGNTIYF.

The chain recombines TRBV27 with TRBJ1-5; D is uncertain. The CDR3 has 13 amino acids. Germline V gene lookup returns CDR1 MNHEY and CDR2 SMNVEV (reference sequence). The germline V and J ends were trimmed by 4 bases and 5 bases, with 9 bases remaining between them. The CDR3 sequence is CASSYGGHQPQHF. CDR3 sequence (DNA): TGTGCCAGCAGTTATGGAGGCCATCAGCCCCAGCATTTT.

The V call is TRBV5-1, the J call TRBJ1-1, with TRBD1 identical over 7 bases. V was pared by 1 base and J by 0 bases, with 6 bases of the junction left unmatched. The CDR3 extends over 16 amino acids. The germline gives CDR1 SGHRS, CDR2 YFSETQ. CDR3 in amino acids: CASSLWAGGLNTEAFF. The CDR3 DNA sequence: TGCGCCAGCAGCTTGTGGGCAGGGGGGTTGAACACTGAAGCTTTCTTT. The complete variable domain, with remaining parts taken from reference TRBV5-1 and TRBJ1-1, reads KAGVTQTPRYLIKTRGQQVTLSCSPISGHRSVSWYQQTPGQGLQFLFEYFSETQRNKGNFPGRFSGRQFSNSRSEMNVSTLELGDSALYLCASSLWAGGLNTEAFFGQGTRLTVV.

This chain uses TRBV9 with TRBJ1-1; D may be TRBD1 (6 bases). Trimming left V 7 bases short and J 5 bases short, with 24 bases between. The CDR3 contains 16 residues. CDR1 is SGDLS, CDR2 YYNGEE, per germline. The CDR3 nucleotides are TGTGCCAGCGCACCAAGTCTAGCAGGGGAGCGGACTGAAGCTTTCTTT. This encodes CASAPSLAGERTEAFF.

The gene calls are TRBV6-5 and TRBJ1-2, with D perhaps TRBD1 (5 bases). The ends were cut back, 4 bases at V and 6 bases at J, with 15 bases in the middle. This CDR3 contains 14 residues. Germline V gene sequence: CDR1 MNHEY, CDR2 SVGAGI. DNA of the CDR3: TGTGCCAGCAGTTGGACGGGGGTTGGGGATGGCTACACCTTC. It translates to CASSWTGVGDGYTF.

The V gene is TRBV7-9, the J gene TRBJ2-1, with 10 bases aligning to TRBD2. CDR1 is SEHNR, CDR2 FQNEAQ, per germline (reference sequence). This CDR3 is built from 15 residues. V lost 7 bases, J lost 10 bases, and 13 bases stayed unmatched. CDR3 coding DNA: TGTGCCAGCACCCAGGGGCTAGCGGGAGTAAGGGAGCAGTTCTTC. Protein sequence: CASTQGLAGVREQFF.

V usage is TRBV9 and J usage is TRBJ1-3, with 7 bases identical to TRBD1. The junction had 3 bases not matched to a gene; V was cut back by 4 bases and J by 2 bases. This CDR3 spans 14 amino acids. CDR1 and CDR2 from the germline V gene are SGDLS and YYNGEE. The CDR3 nucleotides read TGTGCCAGCAGCACCGACAGGGCTGGAAACACCATATATTTT. Encoded protein: CASSTDRAGNTIYF.

V is TRBV7-9 and J is TRBJ2-1, with 7 bases matching TRBD2. The CDR3 totals 17 residues. Germline trimming cut 1 base from V and 3 bases from J; bases unmatched to any gene: 9. The germline V gene has CDR1 SEHNR and CDR2 FQNEAQ (reference sequence). CDR3 loop: CASSLGGGSGGYNEQFF. DNA of the CDR3: TGTGCCAGCAGCTTAGGGGGCGGCTCGGGAGGCTACAATGAGCAGTTCTTC.